This TCR beta chain was identified during a study of T cell responses to AZD1222 COVID-19 vaccine. Sequencing was performed with immunoSEQ multiplex PCR; in TCRdb, only in-frame clones are kept and a portion is missing. The repertoire holds about 140,000 clones, with 89% as singletons. The germline V gene has CDR1 MDHEN and CDR2 SYDVKM. This CDR3 contains 13 residues. Trimming cost V 5 bases and J 2 bases, with 9 bases left between them. Points from the study as a whole: Mostly white British, mostly female donors; authors suggested clonal diversity may be underestimated. Nearly half of the spike-specific TCRs reportedly recognize variant regions that carry no mutations. After two AZD1222 doses, spike-specific TCR breadth and depth rose versus day 0.

Comments on this clone: The antigen is unknown.

The material sequenced was peripheral blood, taken on day 0 of AZD1222 vaccination. J is TRBJ1-2 and V is TRBV28; TRBD1 is a possible D gene (5 bases). This clonotype originated in an adult in good health. The CDR3 bases are TGTGCCAGCAGTCCGGACACAAACTATGGCTACACCTTC. As protein: CASSPDTNYGYTF.